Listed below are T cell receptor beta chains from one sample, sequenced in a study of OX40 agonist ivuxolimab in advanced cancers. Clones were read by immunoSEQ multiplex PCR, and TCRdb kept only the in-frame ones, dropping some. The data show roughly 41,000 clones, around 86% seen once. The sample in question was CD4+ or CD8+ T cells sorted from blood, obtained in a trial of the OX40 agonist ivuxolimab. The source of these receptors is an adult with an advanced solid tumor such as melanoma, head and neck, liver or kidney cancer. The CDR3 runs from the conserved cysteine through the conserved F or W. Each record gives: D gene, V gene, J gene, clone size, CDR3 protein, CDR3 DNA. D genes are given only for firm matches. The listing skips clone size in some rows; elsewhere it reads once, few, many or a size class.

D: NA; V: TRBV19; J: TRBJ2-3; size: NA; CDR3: CASSPPGTDTQYF; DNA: TGTGCCAGTAGTCCCCCAGGAACAGATACGCAGTATTTT
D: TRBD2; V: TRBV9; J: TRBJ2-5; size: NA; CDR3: CASSPTSVETQYF; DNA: TGTGCCAGCAGCCCGACTAGCGTAGAGACCCAGTACTTC
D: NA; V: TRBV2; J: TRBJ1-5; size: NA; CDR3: CASSDPGEPQHF; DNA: TGTGCCAGCAGTGATCCCGGGGAGCCCCAGCATTTT
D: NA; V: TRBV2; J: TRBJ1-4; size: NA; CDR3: CASSAREKLFF; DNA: TGTGCCAGCAGTGCCCGCGAAAAACTGTTTTTT
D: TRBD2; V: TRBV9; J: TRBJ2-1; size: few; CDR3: CASSVATSGPYNEQFF; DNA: TGTGCCAGCAGCGTAGCGACTAGCGGGCCCTACAATGAGCAGTTCTTC
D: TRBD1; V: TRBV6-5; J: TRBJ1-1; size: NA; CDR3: CASSYGTGVGTEAFF; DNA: TGTGCCAGCAGTTACGGGACAGGGGTAGGCACTGAAGCTTTCTTT
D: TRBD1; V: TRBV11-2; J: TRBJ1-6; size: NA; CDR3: CASSLAGGNSPLHF; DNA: TGTGCCAGCAGCTTAGCAGGGGGTAATTCACCCCTCCACTTT
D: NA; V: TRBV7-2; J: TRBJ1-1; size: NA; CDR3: CASSFTGGTGSEAFF; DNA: TGTGCCAGCAGCTTCACCGGGGGTACAGGCTCTGAAGCTTTCTTT
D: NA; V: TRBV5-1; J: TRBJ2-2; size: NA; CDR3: CASSLRDPDTGELFF; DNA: TGCGCCAGCAGCTTGCGGGACCCGGACACCGGGGAGCTGTTTTTT
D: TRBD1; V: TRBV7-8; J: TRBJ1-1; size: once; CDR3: CASSLDRGAFF; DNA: TGTGCCAGCAGCTTGGACAGGGGAGCTTTCTTT
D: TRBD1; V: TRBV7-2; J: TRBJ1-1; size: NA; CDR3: CASRPGTETEAFF; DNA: TGTGCCAGCCGACCCGGGACAGAGACTGAAGCTTTCTTT
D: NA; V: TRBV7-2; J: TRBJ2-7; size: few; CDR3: CASSLTAAYEQYF; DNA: TGTGCCAGCAGCTTGACGGCCGCCTACGAGCAGTACTTC
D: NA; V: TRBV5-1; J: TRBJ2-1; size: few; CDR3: CASSLWATGNSYNEQFF; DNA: TGCGCCAGCAGCTTGTGGGCTACAGGGAACTCCTACAATGAGCAGTTCTTC
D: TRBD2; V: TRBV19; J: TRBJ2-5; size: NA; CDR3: CASSDGTIQETQYF; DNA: TGTGCCAGTAGTGACGGGACTATCCAAGAGACCCAGTACTTC
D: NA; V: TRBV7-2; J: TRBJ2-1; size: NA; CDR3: CASSPGPYNEQFF; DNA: TGTGCCAGCAGCCCGGGACCTTACAATGAGCAGTTCTTC
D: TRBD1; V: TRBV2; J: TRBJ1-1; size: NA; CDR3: CASIIRQGLTEAFF; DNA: TGTGCCAGCATTATACGACAGGGATTAACTGAAGCTTTCTTT
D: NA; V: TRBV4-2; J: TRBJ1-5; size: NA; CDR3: CASSQDKDSLSNQPQHF; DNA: TGTGCCAGCAGCCAAGATAAGGACAGCCTAAGCAATCAGCCCCAGCATTTT
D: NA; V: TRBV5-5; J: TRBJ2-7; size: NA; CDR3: CASSRPDSDEQYF; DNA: TGTGCCAGCAGCCGACCTGACAGTGACGAGCAGTACTTC
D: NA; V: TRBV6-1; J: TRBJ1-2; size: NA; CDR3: CASSDLGLVVSGYTF; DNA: TGTGCCAGCAGTGATCTGGGGCTGGTGGTGAGTGGCTACACCTTC
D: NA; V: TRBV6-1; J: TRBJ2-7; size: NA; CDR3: CASSEINEQYF; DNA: TGTGCCAGCAGTGAAATCAACGAGCAGTACTTC